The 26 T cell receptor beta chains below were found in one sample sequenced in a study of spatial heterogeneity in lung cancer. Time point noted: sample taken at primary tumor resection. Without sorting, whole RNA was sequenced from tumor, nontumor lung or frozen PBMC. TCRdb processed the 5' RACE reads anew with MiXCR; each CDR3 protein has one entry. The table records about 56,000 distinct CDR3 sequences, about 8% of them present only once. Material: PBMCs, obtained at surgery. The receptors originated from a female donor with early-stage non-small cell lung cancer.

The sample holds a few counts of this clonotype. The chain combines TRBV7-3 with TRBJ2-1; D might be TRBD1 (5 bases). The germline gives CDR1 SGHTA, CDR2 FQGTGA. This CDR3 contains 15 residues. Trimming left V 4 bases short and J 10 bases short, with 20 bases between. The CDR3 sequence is CASSSQGSWKEEQFF. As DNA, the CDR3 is TGTGCCAGCAGCTCCCAGGGAAGCTGGAAAGAAGAGCAGTTCTTC. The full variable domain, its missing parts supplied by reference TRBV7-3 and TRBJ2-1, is GAGVSQTPSNKVTEKGKYVELRCDPISGHTALYWYRQSLGQGPEFLIYFQGTGAADDSGLPNDRFFAVRPEGSVSTLKIQRTERGDSAVYLCASSSQGSWKEEQFFGPGTRLTVL.

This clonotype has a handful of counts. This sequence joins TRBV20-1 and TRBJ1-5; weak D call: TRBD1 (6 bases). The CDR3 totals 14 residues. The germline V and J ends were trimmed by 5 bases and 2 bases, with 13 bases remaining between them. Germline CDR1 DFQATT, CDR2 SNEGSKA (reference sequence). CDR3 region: CSACPGEGNQPQHF. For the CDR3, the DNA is TGCAGTGCTTGTCCAGGGGAAGGCAATCAGCCCCAGCATTTT.

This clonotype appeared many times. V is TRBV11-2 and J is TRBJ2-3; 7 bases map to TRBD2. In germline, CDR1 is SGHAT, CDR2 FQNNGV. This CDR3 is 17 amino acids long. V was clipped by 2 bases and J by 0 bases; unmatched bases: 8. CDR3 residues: CASSLSGGGPSTDTQYF. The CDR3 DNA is TGTGCCAGCAGCTTATCAGGCGGGGGACCCAGCACAGATACGCAGTATTTT. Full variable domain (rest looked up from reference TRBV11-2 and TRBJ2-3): EAGVAQSPRYKIIEKRQSVAFWCNPISGHATLYWYQQILGQGPKLLIQFQNNGVVDDSQLPKDRFSAERLKGVDSTLKIQPAKLEDSAVYLCASSLSGGGPSTDTQYFGPGTRLTVL.

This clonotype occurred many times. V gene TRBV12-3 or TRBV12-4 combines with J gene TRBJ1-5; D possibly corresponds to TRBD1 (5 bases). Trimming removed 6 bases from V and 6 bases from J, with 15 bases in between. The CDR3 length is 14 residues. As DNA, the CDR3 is TGTGCCAGCAGGCCTACTGGGGGAAGTCAGCCCCAGCATTTT. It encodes CASRPTGGSQPQHF.

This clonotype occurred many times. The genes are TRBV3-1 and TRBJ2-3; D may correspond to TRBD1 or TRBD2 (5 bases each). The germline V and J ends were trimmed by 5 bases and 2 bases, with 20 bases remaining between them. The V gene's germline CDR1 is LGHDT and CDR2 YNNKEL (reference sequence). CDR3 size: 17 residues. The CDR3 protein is CASSFPAPRGTTDTQYF. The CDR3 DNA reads TGTGCCAGCAGCTTCCCGGCTCCTCGAGGGACCACAGATACGCAGTATTTT.

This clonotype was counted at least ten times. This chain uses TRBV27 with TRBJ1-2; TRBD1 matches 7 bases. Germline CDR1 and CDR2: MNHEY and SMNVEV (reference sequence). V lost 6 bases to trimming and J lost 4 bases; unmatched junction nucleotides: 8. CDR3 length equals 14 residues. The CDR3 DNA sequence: TGTGCCAGCAGAGGTACAGGGGCAGGCTATGGCTACACCTTC. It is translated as CASRGTGAGYGYTF.

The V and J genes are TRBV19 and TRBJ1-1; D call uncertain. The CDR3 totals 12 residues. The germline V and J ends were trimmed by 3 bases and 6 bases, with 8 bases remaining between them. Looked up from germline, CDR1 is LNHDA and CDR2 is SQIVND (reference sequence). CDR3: CASSMDLAEAFF. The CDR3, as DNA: TGTGCCAGTAGTATGGACCTGGCTGAAGCTTTCTTT.

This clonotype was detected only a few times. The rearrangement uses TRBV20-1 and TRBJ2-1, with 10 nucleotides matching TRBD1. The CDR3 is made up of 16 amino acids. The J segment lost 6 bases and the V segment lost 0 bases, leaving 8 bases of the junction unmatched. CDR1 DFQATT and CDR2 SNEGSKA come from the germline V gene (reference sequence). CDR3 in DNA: TGCAGTGCTAGAGATCTGGGGACAGGGGCCCCCAATGAGCAGTTCTTC. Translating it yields CSARDLGTGAPNEQFF.

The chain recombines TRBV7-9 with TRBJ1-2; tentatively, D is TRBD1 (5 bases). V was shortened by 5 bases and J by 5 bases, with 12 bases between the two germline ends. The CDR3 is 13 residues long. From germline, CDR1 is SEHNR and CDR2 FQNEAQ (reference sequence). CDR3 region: CASSPDSFYGYTF. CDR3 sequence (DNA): TGTGCCAGCAGCCCCGACAGCTTTTATGGCTACACCTTC.

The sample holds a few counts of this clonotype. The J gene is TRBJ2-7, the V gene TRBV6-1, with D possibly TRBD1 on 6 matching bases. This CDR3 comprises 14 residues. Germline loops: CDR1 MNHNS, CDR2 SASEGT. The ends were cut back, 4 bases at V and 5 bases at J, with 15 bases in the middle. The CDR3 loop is CASSVQGSRHEQYV. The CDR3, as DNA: TGTGCCAGCAGTGTCCAGGGGTCTCGTCACGAGCAGTACGTC.

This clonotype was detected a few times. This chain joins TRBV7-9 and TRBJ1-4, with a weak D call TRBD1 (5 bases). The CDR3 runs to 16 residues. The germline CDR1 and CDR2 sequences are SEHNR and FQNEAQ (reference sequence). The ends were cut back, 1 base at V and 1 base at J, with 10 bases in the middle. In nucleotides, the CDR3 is TGTGCCAGCAGCTTAGTGGAGGGGCTAACTAATGAAAAACTGTTTTTT. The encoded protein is CASSLVEGLTNEKLFF. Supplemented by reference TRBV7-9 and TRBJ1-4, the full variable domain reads DTGVSQNPRHKITKRGQNVTFRCDPISEHNRLYWYRQTLGQGPEFLTYFQNEAQLEKSRLLSDRFSAERPKGSFSTLEIQRTEQGDSAMYLCASSLVEGLTNEKLFFGSGTQLSVL.

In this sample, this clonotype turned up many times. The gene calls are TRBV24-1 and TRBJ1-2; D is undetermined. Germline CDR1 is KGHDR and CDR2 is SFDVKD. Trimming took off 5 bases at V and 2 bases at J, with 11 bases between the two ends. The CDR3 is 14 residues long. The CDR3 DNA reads TGTGCCACCAGTGTCGACACCGAAAACTATGGCTACACCTTC. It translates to CATSVDTENYGYTF.

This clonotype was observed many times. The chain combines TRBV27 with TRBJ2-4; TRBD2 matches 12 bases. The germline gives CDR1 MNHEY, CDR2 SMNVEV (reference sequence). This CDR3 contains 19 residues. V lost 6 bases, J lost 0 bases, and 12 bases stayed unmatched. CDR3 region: CASSKTSGSYLLAKNIQYF. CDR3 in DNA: TGTGCCAGCAGCAAGACTAGCGGGAGCTACCTCTTAGCCAAAAACATTCAGTACTTC.

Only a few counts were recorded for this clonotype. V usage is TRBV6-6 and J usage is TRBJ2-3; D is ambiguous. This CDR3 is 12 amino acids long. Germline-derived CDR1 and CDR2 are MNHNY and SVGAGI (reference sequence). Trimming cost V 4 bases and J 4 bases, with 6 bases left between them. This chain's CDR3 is CASSFGADTQYF. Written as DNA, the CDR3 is TGTGCCAGCAGTTTTGGGGCAGATACGCAGTATTTT.

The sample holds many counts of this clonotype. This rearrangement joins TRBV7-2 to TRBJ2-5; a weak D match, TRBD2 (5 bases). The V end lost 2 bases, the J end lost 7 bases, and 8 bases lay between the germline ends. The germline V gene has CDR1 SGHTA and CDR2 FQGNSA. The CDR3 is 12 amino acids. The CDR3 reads CASSLKGVTQYF. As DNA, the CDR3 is TGTGCCAGCAGCTTAAAGGGAGTGACCCAGTACTTC.

In nucleotides, the CDR3 is TGCGCCAGCAGCCAAATGGGGGCGTTCACTGAAGCTTTCTTT. It is translated as CASSQMGAFTEAFF. This chain uses TRBV4-1 with TRBJ1-1, with D perhaps matching TRBD1 (6 bases). This CDR3 has 14 residues. Trimming removed 2 bases from V and 4 bases from J, with 11 bases in between. Germline V gene sequence: CDR1 MGHRA, CDR2 YSYEKL.

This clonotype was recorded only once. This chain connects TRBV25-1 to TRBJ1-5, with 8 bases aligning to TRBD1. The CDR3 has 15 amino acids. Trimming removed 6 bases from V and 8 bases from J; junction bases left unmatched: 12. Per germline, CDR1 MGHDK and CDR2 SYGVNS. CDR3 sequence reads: CASRNNGQGSEPQHF. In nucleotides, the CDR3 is TGTGCCAGCAGAAATAACGGACAGGGCAGTGAGCCCCAGCATTTT.

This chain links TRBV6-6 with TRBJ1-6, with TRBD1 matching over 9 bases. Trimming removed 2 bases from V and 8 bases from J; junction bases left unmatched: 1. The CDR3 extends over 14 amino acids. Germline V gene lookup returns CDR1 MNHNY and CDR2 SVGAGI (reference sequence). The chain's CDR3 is CASSYRTGDSPLHF. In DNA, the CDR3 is TGTGCCAGCAGTTACCGGACAGGGGATTCACCCCTCCACTTT.

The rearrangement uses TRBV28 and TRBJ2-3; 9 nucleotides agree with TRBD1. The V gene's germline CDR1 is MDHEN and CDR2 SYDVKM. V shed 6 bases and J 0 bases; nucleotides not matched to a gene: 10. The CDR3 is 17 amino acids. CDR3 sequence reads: CASSSDRGTSSTDTQYF. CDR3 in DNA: TGTGCCAGCAGCTCGGACAGGGGTACTTCTAGCACAGATACGCAGTATTTT.

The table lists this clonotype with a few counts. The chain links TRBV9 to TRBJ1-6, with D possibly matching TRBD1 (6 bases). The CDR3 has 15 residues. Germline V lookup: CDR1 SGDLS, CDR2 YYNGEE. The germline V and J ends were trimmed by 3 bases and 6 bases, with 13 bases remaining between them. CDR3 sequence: CASSAAGGPNSPLHF. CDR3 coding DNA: TGTGCCAGCAGCGCCGCCGGGGGCCCTAATTCACCCCTCCACTTT.

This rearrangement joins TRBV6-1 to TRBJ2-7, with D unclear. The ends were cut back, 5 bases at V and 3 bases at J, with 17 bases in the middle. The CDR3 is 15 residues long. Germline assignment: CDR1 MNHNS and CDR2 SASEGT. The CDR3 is CASSPEVGKYYEQYV. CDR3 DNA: TGTGCCAGCAGTCCCGAGGTGGGCAAGTACTACGAGCAGTACGTC.

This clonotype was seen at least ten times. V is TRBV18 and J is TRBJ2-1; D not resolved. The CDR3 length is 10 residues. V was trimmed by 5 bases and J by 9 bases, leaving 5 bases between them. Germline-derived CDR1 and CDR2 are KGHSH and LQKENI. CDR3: CASSKVEQFF. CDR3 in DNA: TGTGCCAGCTCAAAGGTTGAGCAGTTCTTC.

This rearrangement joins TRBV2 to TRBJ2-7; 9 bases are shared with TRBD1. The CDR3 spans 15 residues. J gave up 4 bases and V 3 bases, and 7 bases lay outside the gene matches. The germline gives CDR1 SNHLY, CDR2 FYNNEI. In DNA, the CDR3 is TGTGCCAGCAGTGACTCTCCGACAGGGGGTTACGAGCAGTACTTC. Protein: CASSDSPTGGYEQYF.

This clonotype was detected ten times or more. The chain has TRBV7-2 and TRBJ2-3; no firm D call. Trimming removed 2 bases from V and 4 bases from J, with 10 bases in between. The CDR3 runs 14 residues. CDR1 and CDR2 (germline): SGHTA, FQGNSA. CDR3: CASSLSRSSDTQYF. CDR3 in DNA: TGTGCCAGCAGCTTATCCCGAAGCTCAGATACGCAGTATTTT.

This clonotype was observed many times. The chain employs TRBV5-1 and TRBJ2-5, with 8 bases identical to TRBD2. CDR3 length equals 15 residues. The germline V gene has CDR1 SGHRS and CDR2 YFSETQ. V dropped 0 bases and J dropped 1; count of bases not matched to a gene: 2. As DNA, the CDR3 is TGCGCCAGCAGCTTGGAACGGGGGGGCCAAGAGACCCAGTACTTC. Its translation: CASSLERGGQETQYF.

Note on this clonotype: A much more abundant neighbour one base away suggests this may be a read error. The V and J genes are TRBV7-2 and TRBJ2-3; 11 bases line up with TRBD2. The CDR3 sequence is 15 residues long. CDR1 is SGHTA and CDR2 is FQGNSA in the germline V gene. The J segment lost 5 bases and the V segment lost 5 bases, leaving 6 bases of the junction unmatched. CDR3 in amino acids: CTSSTTSGVGDTQYF. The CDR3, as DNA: TGTACCAGCAGCACGACTAGCGGGGTTGGAGATACGCAGTATTTT.